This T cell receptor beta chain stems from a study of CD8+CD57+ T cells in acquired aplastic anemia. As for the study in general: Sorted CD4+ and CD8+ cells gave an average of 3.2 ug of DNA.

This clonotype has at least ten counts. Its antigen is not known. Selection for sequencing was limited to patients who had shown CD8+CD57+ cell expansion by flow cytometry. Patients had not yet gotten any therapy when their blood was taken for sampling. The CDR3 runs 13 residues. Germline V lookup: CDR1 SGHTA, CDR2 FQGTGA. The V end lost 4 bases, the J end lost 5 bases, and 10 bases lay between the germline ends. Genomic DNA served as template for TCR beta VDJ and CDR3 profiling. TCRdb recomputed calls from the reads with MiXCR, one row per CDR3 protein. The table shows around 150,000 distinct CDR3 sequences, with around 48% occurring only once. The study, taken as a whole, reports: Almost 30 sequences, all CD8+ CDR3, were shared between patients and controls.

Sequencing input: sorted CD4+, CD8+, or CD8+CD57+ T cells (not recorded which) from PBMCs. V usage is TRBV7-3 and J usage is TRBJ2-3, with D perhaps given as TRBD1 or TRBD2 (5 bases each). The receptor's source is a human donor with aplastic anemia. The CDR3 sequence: CASSYRGGDTQYF. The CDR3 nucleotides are TGTGCCAGCAGCTACCGGGGCGGAGATACGCAGTATTTT. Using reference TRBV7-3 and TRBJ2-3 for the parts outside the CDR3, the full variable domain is GAGVSQTPSNKVTEKGKYVELRCDPISGHTALYWYRQSLGQGPEFLIYFQGTGAADDSGLPNDRFFAVRPEGSVSTLKIQRTERGDSAVYLCASSYRGGDTQYFGPGTRLTVL.